Listed below are T cell receptor beta chains from one sample, sequenced in a study of molecular identifiers for immune sequencing clone quantification. Via MiXCR, TCRdb re-called the PCR reads, giving one row per CDR3 protein. Among 600,000 to 650,000 distinct CDR3 sequences, 15% to 20% were seen once, and the ten largest hold roughly 0.83%. Sequencing was done on a sample of naive CD8+ T cells from blood, with Jurkat cell RNA spiked in. These receptor sequences come from a human donor in good health. Some libraries in this study had Jurkat cell RNA spiked in. Each CDR3 is given with its conserved first and last residue. The D gene is left open where the match is weak. The size of a clone is reported for some rows only, either as once, few or many, or as a class for expanded clones.

d_gene	abundance	len	j_gene	v_gene	CDR3nt	CDR3aa
-	many	13	TRBJ1-5	TRBV29-1	TGCAGCGCCCAACAGGGTAGCAATCAGCCCCAGCATTTT	CSAQQGSNQPQHF
-	many	15	TRBJ2-3	TRBV6-2/TRBV6-3	TGTGCCAGCAACATAGGAACGTTCGGCACAGATACGCAGTATTTT	CASNIGTFGTDTQYF
-	many	14	TRBJ1-5	TRBV7-9	TGTGCCAGCAGCTACGGCGGACAGAATCAGCCCCAGCATTTT	CASSYGGQNQPQHF
-	many	14	TRBJ1-1	TRBV5-4	TGTGCCAGCAGCCCGGAGGGGGGGAACACTGAAGCTTTCTTT	CASSPEGGNTEAFF
-	many	12	TRBJ1-1	TRBV5-1	TGTGCCAGCAGCTTGGGGGACACTGAAGCTTTCTTT	CASSLGDTEAFF
-	many	14	TRBJ1-1	TRBV19	TGTGCCAGTAGTGGGTCGTGGGGGAGCACTGAAGCTTTCTTT	CASSGSWGSTEAFF
-	few	17	TRBJ2-7	TRBV20-1	TGCAGTGCTTGCCCGACAGGGGGCACCGGACTAGCGTTCGAGCAGTACTTC	CSACPTGGTGLAFEQYF
-	-	14	TRBJ2-3	TRBV12-3/TRBV12-4	TGTGCCAGCAGTTTGTTGTCTAGCACAGATATGCGGTATTTT	CASSLLSSTDMRYF
-	-	15	TRBJ2-3	TRBV6-4	TGTGCCAGCAGTCTGAGGGCCGGGGGCACAGATACGCAGTATTTT	CASSLRAGGTDTQYF
-	many	18	TRBJ2-3	TRBV2	TGTGCCAGCAGTGTAAATATCGAGTCAATAGTTTTTCCGGATACGCAGTATTTT	CASSVNIESIVFPDTQYF
TRBD2	many	16	TRBJ2-3	TRBV5-1	TGCGCCAGCAGCCCGGAGCGGGAGGTTCGAACAGATACGCAGTATTTT	CASSPEREVRTDTQYF
TRBD2	many	16	TRBJ2-3	TRBV19	TGTGCCAGTCAGACTAGCGGGGGAGCAAGCACAGATACGCAGTATTTT	CASQTSGGASTDTQYF
-	-	12	TRBJ2-7	TRBV6-5	TGTGCCAGCAGTTATTGGGGGAACGAGCAGCACTTC	CASSYWGNEQHF
TRBD2	-	18	TRBJ2-3	TRBV6-2/TRBV6-3	TGTGCCAGCAGTTACTCGGTTAGGAATAGCGGGAGTACAGATACGCAGTATTTT	CASSYSVRNSGSTDTQYF
-	-	17	TRBJ2-1	TRBV6-5	TGTGCCAGCAGTTATTCCAAAAGACGGGACCCACACAATGAGCAGTTCTTC	CASSYSKRRDPHNEQFF
-	-	15	TRBJ1-4	TRBV29-1	TGCAGCGCTGCAATGTTGGGGAGTTCGGGAGAAAAACTGTTTTTT	CSAAMLGSSGEKLFF
TRBD1	many	17	TRBJ2-6	TRBV27	TGTGCCAGCACCGGGACAGGGGGAGGTTCTGGGGCCAACGTCCTGACTTTC	CASTGTGGGSGANVLTF
-	many	13	TRBJ2-4	TRBV10-3	TGTGCCATCAGTGATGTCGACAAAAACATTCAGTACTTC	CAISDVDKNIQYF
-	many	12	TRBJ2-2	TRBV30	TGTGCCGGCCCTGGACGGACCGGGGAGCTGTTTTTT	CAGPGRTGELFF
-	-	16	TRBJ2-7	TRBV2	TGTGCCAGCAGTGAAGCCTTTACAGAGCATTCCTGCGAGCAGTACTTC	CASSEAFTEHSCEQYF
TRBD2	many	15	TRBJ2-3	TRBV30	TGTGCCTGGAGTGTAACTAGCGGGGGCACAGATACGCAGTATTTT	CAWSVTSGGTDTQYF
TRBD1	many	17	TRBJ2-5	TRBV20-1	TGCAGTGCTAGAGGTCCGGGACAGGGGCCCCGCGGAGAGACCCAGTACTTC	CSARGPGQGPRGETQYF
TRBD1	-	15	TRBJ2-7	TRBV20-1	TGCAGTGCTAAGGAGTGGACAGGACGATCCTACGAGCAGTACTTC	CSAKEWTGRSYEQYF
TRBD2	many	16	TRBJ2-7	TRBV28	TGTGCCAGCAGCAGTGGGACTAGCGGGACCCTCTGGCAGCAGTACTTC	CASSSGTSGTLWQQYF
-	many	16	TRBJ2-2	TRBV14	TGTGCCAGCAGCCAAGATTGGGGGTCGGCCACCGGGGAGCTGTTTTTT	CASSQDWGSATGELFF
TRBD2	few	19	TRBJ2-5	TRBV11-2	TGTGCCAGCAGCCTTATGGAGGTTAGCGGGAGAATGGGCCAAGAGACCCAGTACTTC	CASSLMEVSGRMGQETQYF
TRBD1	many	16	TRBJ1-2	TRBV2	TGTGCCAGCAGTGAAGGACAGGGGACGACTAACTATGGCTACACCTTC	CASSEGQGTTNYGYTF
TRBD1	many	15	TRBJ1-6	TRBV7-9	TGTGCCAGCAGCTTAGCCACGGGGACAGATTCACCCCTCCACTTT	CASSLATGTDSPLHF
TRBD1	many	18	TRBJ1-4	TRBV27	TGTGCCAGCAGTGTCCAACAGGGGCCCGGAGCAACTAATGAAAAACTGTTTTTT	CASSVQQGPGATNEKLFF
-	few	15	TRBJ1-1	TRBV20-1	TGCAGTGCTAGAGTCCGGACACACAAGAACACTGAAGCTTTCTTT	CSARVRTHKNTEAFF
-	many	13	TRBJ2-3	TRBV28	TGTGCCAGCAGTAGCGAGAACACAGATACGCAGTATTTT	CASSSENTDTQYF
-	few	11	TRBJ1-3	TRBV19	TGTGCCAGTAGTAACGGAGACACCATATATTTT	CASSNGDTIYF
-	few	20	TRBJ1-3	TRBV4-3	TGCGCCAGCAGCCAAGAACGATCGGGCAGGGCCCTAGTCTCTGGAAACACCATATATTTT	CASSQERSGRALVSGNTIYF
-	few	16	TRBJ1-4	TRBV20-1	TGCAGTGCTAGTAGGGCGATGACACACGCAAATGAAAAACTGTTTTTT	CSASRAMTHANEKLFF
TRBD2	many	15	TRBJ2-7	TRBV30	TGTGCCTGGAGTGTAATTAGCGGGAGCTACTACGAGCAGTACTTC	CAWSVISGSYYEQYF
TRBD2	-	16	TRBJ2-3	TRBV11-2	TGTGCCAGCAGCTTAGTTGGCGGGAGTTCTCCAGATACGCAGTATTTT	CASSLVGGSSPDTQYF
-	-	14	TRBJ2-7	TRBV4-1	TGCACCAGCAGCCAAGGGCGGACAGTTGGCGAGCAGTACTTC	CTSSQGRTVGEQYF
TRBD2	few	15	TRBJ2-5	TRBV4-1	TGCGCCAGCAGCCAGGAGAAGCGGGAGACAGAGACCCAGTACTTC	CASSQEKRETETQYF
-	-	15	TRBJ2-7	TRBV11-2	TGTGCCAGCAGCTACCAGGGGGGTTGGGGCCACGAGCAGTACTTC	CASSYQGGWGHEQYF
-	many	15	TRBJ2-3	TRBV30	TGTGCCTGGGCCGGAGACACCCTCTCCGTAGATACGCAGTATTTT	CAWAGDTLSVDTQYF
-	-	16	TRBJ2-3	TRBV27	TGTGCCAGCAGTTTAGACTGGACTCCGGTCACAGATACGCAGTATTTT	CASSLDWTPVTDTQYF
-	many	15	TRBJ1-1	TRBV5-5	TGTGCCAGCAGCTTGGTTCCGGGGGACTACACTGAAGCTTTCTTT	CASSLVPGDYTEAFF
-	many	14	TRBJ2-6	TRBV11-2	TGTGCCAGCAGCCCCCTGATAGGGGCCAACGTCCTGACTTTC	CASSPLIGANVLTF